Below, 32 T cell receptor beta chains from the same sample are listed, as sequenced in a study of cytomegalovirus exposure and HLA in healthy donors. The primer mix had 60 Vbeta and 13 Jbeta primers. Using immunoSEQ multiplex PCR, the repertoire was profiled, and TCRdb retains in-frame clones only, with some absent. The sample has about 170,000 clones, around 76% seen once; the top ten hold 2% to 2.5%. The material sequenced was PBMCs. Receptors were obtained from a woman between 25 and 40 years old in good health and CMV-seropositive.

J is TRBJ1-5 and V is TRBV30; D is undetermined. The V end was cut by 2 bases, the J end by 10 bases, with 21 bases between. This CDR3 has 15 amino acids. In germline, CDR1 is GTSNPN, CDR2 SVGIG (reference sequence). This CDR3 reads CAWSPARSPTRPQHF. The CDR3 coding sequence is TGTGCCTGGAGTCCTGCCCGGTCCCCTACTCGCCCCCAGCATTTT.

This clone was recorded once. This chain joins TRBV9 and TRBJ1-6, with D unclear. The CDR3 has 13 residues. Germline V gene data show CDR1 as SGDLS and CDR2 as YYNGEE. With 3 bases removed from V and 8 bases from J, the gap between germline ends came to 9 bases. The CDR3 spells CASSARVDSPLHF. CDR3 nucleotides: TGTGCCAGCAGCGCTCGGGTCGATTCACCCCTCCACTTT.

The chain employs TRBV19 and TRBJ1-6; 9 bases line up with TRBD1. V shed 5 bases, J shed 0 bases, and the junction held 8 bases outside the gene matches. The germline gives CDR1 LNHDA, CDR2 SQIVND (reference sequence). This CDR3 comprises 18 residues. CDR3 loop: CASSYRGLESSYNSPLHF. The CDR3 bases are TGTGCCAGTAGTTACAGGGGGCTTGAAAGCTCCTATAATTCACCCCTCCACTTT.

This clone was picked up a small number of times. The chain links TRBV20-1 to TRBJ2-7; no definite D call. Trimming stripped 2 bases from V and 3 bases from J, with 5 bases between. There are 11 residues in the CDR3. The germline V gene has CDR1 DFQATT and CDR2 SNEGSKA (reference sequence). CDR3 loop: CSARQDYEQYF. In DNA, the CDR3 is TGCAGTGCTAGACAGGACTACGAGCAGTACTTC.

This rearrangement joins TRBV5-4 to TRBJ2-5; D may be TRBD2 (5 bases). CDR3 size: 15 residues. Trimming removed 0 bases at V and 5 bases at J, with 14 bases between. Per the germline V gene, CDR1 is SGHNT and CDR2 is YYREEE (reference sequence). This chain's CDR3 is CASSLAGIPLETQYF. CDR3 DNA sequence: TGTGCCAGCAGCTTGGCCGGGATCCCATTGGAGACCCAGTACTTC.

The count of this clone is one. V usage is TRBV14 and J usage is TRBJ1-2; unclear D gene. The ends were cut back, 0 bases at V and 4 bases at J, with 6 bases in the middle. Germline V gene sequence: CDR1 SGHDN, CDR2 FVKESK. The CDR3 consists of 13 residues. The CDR3: CASSQDTVYGYTF. The CDR3 DNA follows: TGTGCCAGCAGCCAAGATACAGTCTATGGCTACACCTTC.

The chain has TRBV5-5 and TRBJ2-7; 8 bases agree with TRBD1. V trimming: 1 base; J trimming: 3 bases; junction bases outside the gene matches: 9. The CDR3 covers 16 residues. The germline V gene encodes CDR1 SGHKS and CDR2 YYEKEE (reference sequence). CDR3 nucleotide sequence: TGTGCCAGCAGCTTGAGGGCAGGGGGCCCCCACTACGAGCAGTACTTC. Its protein is CASSLRAGGPHYEQYF.

The chain recombines TRBV25-1 with TRBJ1-2; possible D gene TRBD1, 5 bases. V was shortened by 3 bases and J by 4 bases, with 21 bases between the two germline ends. Germline V lookup: CDR1 MGHDK, CDR2 SYGVNS. The CDR3 length is 17 residues. The CDR3 region is CASSDDWTRFPPYGYTF. CDR3 bases: TGTGCCAGCAGTGACGACTGGACACGGTTTCCTCCCTATGGCTACACCTTC.

The table lists this clone with a few counts. V usage is TRBV4-1 and J usage is TRBJ1-1, with 7 bases fitting TRBD1. The CDR3 loop spans 12 amino acids. The germline CDR1 and CDR2 sequences are MGHRA and YSYEKL. J lost 5 bases, V lost 4 bases, and 1 base had no gene match. The CDR3 region has the DNA TGCGCCAGCAGCCCGGACAGGACTGAAGCTTTCTTT. It is translated as CASSPDRTEAFF.

The chain employs TRBV4-3 and TRBJ2-2, with TRBD1 as a possible D gene (5 bases). CDR1 and CDR2 (germline): LGHNA, YSLEER. Trimming took 4 bases from V and 4 from J, leaving 7 bases between them. The CDR3 spans 13 residues. The CDR3 sequence is CASSLRATGELFF. The CDR3 DNA is TGCGCCAGCAGCCTCAGGGCCACCGGGGAGCTGTTTTTT.

The V call is TRBV5-1, the J call TRBJ1-4, with D perhaps TRBD1 (6 bases). CDR3 length: 15 amino acids. CDR1 and CDR2 from the germline V gene are SGHRS and YFSETQ. V lost 1 base to trimming and J lost 3 bases, with 10 bases between them. CDR3 sequence reads: CASSLNGQSNEKLFF. CDR3 nucleotides: TGCGCCAGCAGCTTGAATGGACAGTCTAATGAAAAACTGTTTTTT.

V gene TRBV19 combines with J gene TRBJ1-5; D might be TRBD1 (5 bases). CDR1 is LNHDA and CDR2 is SQIVND in the germline V gene (reference sequence). CDR3 length equals 18 residues. Trimming took 0 bases from V and 4 from J, leaving 19 bases between them. The CDR3 nucleotides are TGTGCCAGTAGTATAGATGGACTGGGAGGGGTGAGGAATCAGCCCCAGCATTTT. Translation gives CASSIDGLGGVRNQPQHF.

The rearrangement links TRBV5-1 to TRBJ1-1; D gene ambiguous. CDR3 length equals 18 residues. The V end was cut by 0 bases, the J end by 1 base, with 19 bases between. The germline gives CDR1 SGHRS, CDR2 YFSETQ. The CDR3 reads CASSLGSGIGVRNTEAFF. Written as DNA, the CDR3 is TGCGCCAGCAGCTTGGGGTCCGGGATTGGCGTACGGAACACTGAAGCTTTCTTT.

The chain links TRBV20-1 to TRBJ2-7; D is ambiguous. This CDR3 comprises 10 residues. V lost 5 bases and J lost 6, with 8 bases in between. Germline CDR1 and CDR2: DFQATT and SNEGSKA (reference sequence). CDR3 protein: CSAFLREQYF. For the CDR3, the DNA is TGCAGTGCTTTTCTTCGCGAGCAGTACTTC.

This clone was seen only once. The chain has TRBV4-3 and TRBJ2-7; D gene unclear. The ends were cut back, 6 bases at V and 6 bases at J, with 12 bases in the middle. The CDR3 is 12 amino acids. The germline V gene encodes CDR1 LGHNA and CDR2 YSLEER. CDR3 in amino acids: CASSHRGGEQYF. Written as DNA, the CDR3 is TGCGCCAGCAGTCACCGCGGTGGCGAGCAGTACTTC.

The chain links TRBV2 to TRBJ2-3; unclear D gene. This CDR3 is 12 amino acids long. Germline V gene data show CDR1 as SNHLY and CDR2 as FYNNEI. V lost 2 bases and J 5 bases, leaving 5 bases between the germline ends. The CDR3 protein is CASSERVDTQYF. Written as DNA, the CDR3 is TGTGCCAGCAGTGAACGGGTAGATACGCAGTATTTT.

The chain has TRBV19 and TRBJ2-1; D may be TRBD2 (6 bases). Looked up from germline, CDR1 is LNHDA and CDR2 is SQIVND (reference sequence). The CDR3 length is 14 residues. The V end lost 3 bases, the J end lost 7 bases, and 13 bases lay between the germline ends. The CDR3 region is CASSIMDGGNEQFF. Written as DNA, the CDR3 is TGTGCCAGTAGTATTATGGATGGGGGGAATGAGCAGTTCTTC.

The chain combines TRBV9 with TRBJ2-3, with D perhaps matching TRBD1 (6 bases). Trimming removed 4 bases from V and 6 bases from J, with 18 bases in between. The CDR3 sequence is 15 residues long. The V gene's germline CDR1 is SGDLS and CDR2 YYNGEE. CDR3 DNA sequence: TGTGCCAGCAGCTCCACGGACAGTAAATGGGATACGCAGTATTTT. Translated, it gives CASSSTDSKWDTQYF.

This clone showed up just a few times. The rearrangement links TRBV7-9 to TRBJ1-1; tentative D call: TRBD1 (5 bases). The CDR3 runs 16 residues. CDR1 and CDR2 (germline): SEHNR, FQNEAQ (reference sequence). V was clipped by 5 bases and J by 1 base, with 17 bases between them. In nucleotides, the CDR3 is TGTGCCAGCAGCCCCCGCGGGGGATCCCGGAACACTGAAGCTTTCTTT. Translating gives CASSPRGGSRNTEAFF.

The chain combines TRBV19 with TRBJ1-4; D unclear. CDR1 LNHDA and CDR2 SQIVND come from the germline V gene (reference sequence). The ends were cut back, 6 bases at V and 0 bases at J, with 14 bases in the middle. This CDR3 is 16 amino acids long. CDR3 nucleotide sequence: TGTGCCAGTAGCTCCTGGGAGCATGCAACTAATGAAAAACTGTTTTTT. It codes for CASSSWEHATNEKLFF.

The rearrangement links TRBV6-1 to TRBJ1-5; a possible D gene is TRBD1 (5 bases). Per the germline V gene, CDR1 is MNHNS and CDR2 is SASEGT. This CDR3 is 16 amino acids long. Trimming shortened V by 0 bases and J by 7 bases, and 16 bases separated the two germline ends. The CDR3 loop reads CASSEARGATSQPQHF. CDR3 sequence (DNA): TGTGCCAGCAGTGAAGCAAGGGGCGCGACGTCCCAGCCCCAGCATTTT.

This clone was detected only a few times. V usage is TRBV30 and J usage is TRBJ1-1; D not certain. The CDR3 loop spans 12 amino acids. V gave up 5 bases and J gave up 3 bases, with 10 bases separating them. Germline V lookup: CDR1 GTSNPN, CDR2 SVGIG (reference sequence). CDR3 residues: CAWAPGHTEAFF. The CDR3 bases are TGTGCCTGGGCTCCGGGTCACACTGAAGCTTTCTTT.

V usage is TRBV7-2 and J usage is TRBJ2-3; maybe TRBD2 (5 bases). Between the trimmed V and J ends, which lost 4 bases and 9 bases, there was a span of 17 bases. The CDR3 runs 14 residues. The germline CDR1 and CDR2 sequences are SGHTA and FQGNSA. CDR3 in amino acids: CASSYRGRADTQYF. The DNA for the CDR3 is TGTGCCAGCAGCTATAGAGGGAGAGCTGACACGCAGTATTTT.

V and J are TRBV30 and TRBJ1-2, with 9 bases aligning to TRBD1. The CDR3 is 14 amino acids. The germline CDR1 and CDR2 sequences are GTSNPN and SVGIG (reference sequence). Germline trimming cut 4 bases from V and 8 bases from J; bases unmatched to any gene: 11. The CDR3 sequence is CAWIAGTGRKGYTF. In DNA, the CDR3 is TGTGCCTGGATCGCCGGGACAGGGAGGAAAGGCTACACCTTC.

This clone has just one count. The rearrangement links TRBV5-1 to TRBJ2-7, with 7 bases fitting TRBD1. CDR1 and CDR2 (germline): SGHRS, YFSETQ. This CDR3 has 15 amino acids. Unmatched junction bases numbered 12, after V lost 3 bases and J lost 6 bases. Here the CDR3 DNA reads TGCGCCAGCAGCTCGAGTGGGACAGTGCTCTCCGAGCAGTACTTC. Translating gives CASSSSGTVLSEQYF.

V is TRBV30 and J is TRBJ2-7; tentative D call: TRBD1 (6 bases). Trimming took off 0 bases at V and 6 bases at J, with 12 bases between the two ends. This CDR3 spans 13 amino acids. Germline assignment: CDR1 GTSNPN and CDR2 SVGIG (reference sequence). CDR3 bases: TGTGCCTGGAGTGTAGGGGGTTTGGGCGAGCAGTACTTC. It specifies CAWSVGGLGEQYF. The full variable domain, its missing parts supplied by reference TRBV30 and TRBJ2-7, is SQTIHQWPATLVQPVGSPLSLECTVEGTSNPNLYWYRQAAGRGLQLLFYSVGIGQISSEVPQNLSASRPQDRQFILSSKKLLLSDSGFYLCAWSVGGLGEQYFGPGTRLTVT.

The CDR3 spells CASSFGVSEAFF. The CDR3 region has the DNA TGTGCCAGCAGCTTCGGTGTTTCTGAAGCTTTCTTT. The genes are TRBV5-5 and TRBJ1-1; D is unresolved. The V gene's germline CDR1 is SGHKS and CDR2 YYEKEE (reference sequence). V lost 2 bases to trimming and J lost 6 bases, with 8 bases between them. The CDR3 spans 12 residues.

As to this clone: The identical CDR3 is also encoded by other nucleotide sequences in the sample. CDR3 sequence (DNA): TGTGCCAGCAGTCACCAGGAAACAACACCCCTCCACTTT. It specifies CASSHQETTPLHF. V gene TRBV6-5 combines with J gene TRBJ1-6; the D is unclear. The germline CDR1 and CDR2 sequences are MNHEY and SVGAGI. The V end lost 5 bases, the J end lost 11 bases, and 13 bases lay between the germline ends. This CDR3 region has 13 residues.

V is TRBV18 and J is TRBJ1-1, with D uncertain. The CDR3 is 15 amino acids. Germline V gene data show CDR1 as KGHSH and CDR2 as LQKENI. The germline V and J ends were trimmed by 3 bases and 4 bases, with 15 bases remaining between them. The CDR3 is CASSPDPGTGTEAFF. The CDR3 DNA reads as TGTGCCAGCTCACCCGATCCGGGAACTGGCACTGAAGCTTTCTTT.

CDR3 nucleotides: TGTGCCAGCAGCTTGGGTAAGGTCCTCACAGGAGATACGCAGTATTTT. Translation: CASSLGKVLTGDTQYF. This chain connects TRBV5-8 to TRBJ2-3; possibly TRBD1 for D (5 bases). CDR1 is SGHTS, CDR2 YDEGEE, per germline. V was shortened by 0 bases and J by 5 bases, with 16 bases between the two germline ends. This CDR3 has 16 residues. The entire variable domain, with the rest obtained from reference TRBV5-8 and TRBJ2-3, is as follows: EAGVTQSPTHLIKTRGQQATLRCSPISGHTSVYWYQQALGLGLQFLLWYDEGEERNRGNFPPRFSGRQFPNYSSELNVNALELEDSALYLCASSLGKVLTGDTQYFGPGTRLTVL.

The V and J genes are TRBV6-1 and TRBJ1-6, with 8 bases that match TRBD1. Per germline, CDR1 MNHNS and CDR2 SASEGT. V shed 3 bases and J 4 bases; nucleotides not matched to a gene: 5. This CDR3 is 16 amino acids long. This CDR3 is CASSDQTGEYNSPLHF. The CDR3 DNA reads as TGTGCCAGCAGTGACCAGACAGGGGAGTATAATTCACCCCTCCACTTT.

This chain joins TRBV2 and TRBJ1-1; D is perhaps TRBD1 (5 bases). Germline-derived CDR1 and CDR2 are SNHLY and FYNNEI. This CDR3 region has 14 residues. V lost 7 bases and J lost 0, with 12 bases in between. The CDR3: CASMVGGMNTEAFF. For the CDR3, the DNA is TGTGCCAGCATGGTGGGGGGAATGAACACTGAAGCTTTCTTT.